These 11 T cell receptor beta chains were sequenced from one sample in a study of cytomegalovirus exposure and HLA in healthy donors. 13 Jbeta primers and 60 Vbeta primers were used for the PCR. This table comes from immunoSEQ multiplex PCR, and its TCRdb copy is limited to in-frame clones, with some not included. The sample lists roughly 130,000 clones, 74% occurring once. Sequencing was carried out using PBMCs. Receptors originate from a woman between 45 and 65 years old in good health and CMV-seropositive.

The chain joins TRBV9 to TRBJ1-5, with D perhaps matching TRBD1 (5 bases). The CDR3 totals 15 residues. Trimming cost V 0 bases and J 3 bases, with 10 bases left between them. Germline V CDR1 and CDR2: SGDLS, YYNGEE. The CDR3 DNA reads as TGTGCCAGCAGCGTAGCGCCAGGGCCCAATCAGCCCCAGCATTTT. Translating gives CASSVAPGPNQPQHF.

This chain connects TRBV7-2 to TRBJ2-2; a possible D gene is TRBD2 (7 bases). The CDR3 sequence is 16 residues long. The V end was cut by 5 bases, the J end by 3 bases, with 16 bases between. Germline loops: CDR1 SGHTA, CDR2 FQGNSA. The CDR3 DNA reads as TGTGCCAGCAGCCGCGGGGGACACTCTTACACCGGGGAGCTGTTTTTT. It specifies CASSRGGHSYTGELFF.

In its sample, this clone was seen a few times. The V gene is TRBV6-5, the J gene TRBJ2-3, with TRBD1 identical over 7 bases. CDR1 MNHEY and CDR2 SVGAGI come from the germline V gene. Trimming at V came to 8 bases and at J to 6 bases, leaving 14 bases not matched to a gene. This CDR3 comprises 15 residues. This CDR3 is CASSETGLNRDTQYF. The DNA for the CDR3 is TGTGCCAGCTCCGAGACAGGGCTCAATCGGGATACGCAGTATTTT.

This chain uses TRBV7-9 with TRBJ1-2, with a possible D match to TRBD1 (5 bases). Germline V lookup: CDR1 SEHNR, CDR2 FQNEAQ (reference sequence). Trimming removed 3 bases from V and 8 bases from J, with 13 bases in between. This CDR3 has 13 amino acids. CDR3: CASSFDSLTGYTF. CDR3 DNA sequence: TGTGCCAGCAGCTTTGACAGCCTCACGGGCTACACCTTC.

The chain combines TRBV19 with TRBJ1-6; 9 bases are shared with TRBD1. Germline values: CDR1 LNHDA, CDR2 SQIVND (reference sequence). J was trimmed by 10 bases and V by 5 bases; bases with no gene match: 15. This CDR3 has 17 residues. CDR3 protein: CASSPNAQGALGSPLHF. The CDR3 DNA follows: TGTGCCAGTAGTCCGAACGCACAGGGGGCGCTCGGGTCACCCCTCCACTTT.

In this sample, this clone turned up a few times. The chain recombines TRBV19 with TRBJ1-1; D remains unclear. This CDR3 has 16 residues. V dropped 5 bases and J dropped 1 base, with 17 bases sitting between them. Germline V gene lookup returns CDR1 LNHDA and CDR2 SQIVND (reference sequence). The CDR3 bases are TGTGCCAGTAGTTCTCCGATGGGAGCACGGAACACTGAAGCTTTCTTT. Protein: CASSSPMGARNTEAFF.

V is TRBV6-6 and J is TRBJ1-4, with D possibly being TRBD1 (6 bases). The V end was cut by 2 bases, the J end by 8 bases, with 9 bases between. Germline V gene lookup returns CDR1 MNHNY and CDR2 SVGAGI (reference sequence). The CDR3 consists of 13 residues. CDR3 in DNA: TGTGCCAGCAGTTACCGGGGGGGCGAAAAACTGTTTTTT. This codes for CASSYRGGEKLFF.

This chain links TRBV5-1 with TRBJ2-5; tentatively, D is TRBD2 (5 bases). Per germline, CDR1 SGHRS and CDR2 YFSETQ. V gave up 0 bases and J gave up 6 bases, with 12 bases separating them. This CDR3 has 14 amino acids. DNA of the CDR3: TGCGCCAGCAGCTTGGGGCTAGCCAGGAAGACCCAGTACTTC. It encodes CASSLGLARKTQYF.

The gene calls are TRBV4-3 and TRBJ2-5, with 7 bases fitting TRBD1. J was trimmed by 1 base and V by 1 base; bases with no gene match: 6. Germline-derived CDR1 and CDR2 are LGHNA and YSLEER. The CDR3 totals 16 residues. CDR3 amino acids: CASSQGTGGVQETQYF. Written as DNA, the CDR3 is TGCGCCAGCAGCCAAGGGACAGGTGGAGTCCAAGAGACCCAGTACTTC.

The J gene is TRBJ1-5, the V gene TRBV10-3, with D possibly being TRBD1 (5 bases). CDR3 length: 11 residues. Trimming pared 6 bases from V and 15 bases from J, leaving 15 bases between. Germline CDR1 is ENHRY and CDR2 is SYGVKD. CDR3 sequence: CAIRGDGSWHF. As DNA, the CDR3 is TGTGCCATCAGGGGGGACGGGAGCTGGCATTTT.

V and J are TRBV29-1 and TRBJ1-2; D is perhaps TRBD1 (5 bases). Deletions cut 3 bases from V and 6 bases from J, with 14 bases between. The V gene's germline CDR1 is SQVTM and CDR2 ANQGSEA. This CDR3 is built from 13 residues. The CDR3 nucleotides read TGCAGCGTTGAGTACGGGACTCAAGATGGCTACACCTTC. Residues: CSVEYGTQDGYTF.